Described below is a single TCR beta chain sequence and its context. This sample was taken from a study of blood T cell repertoires in COVID-19. Study information: The origin of the acute and convalescent COVID-19 samples was the United States, Italy and Spain. From T cells, B-cell-depleted T cells, or PBMCs came the material, which was cDNA or gDNA.

Original data processing: Reference gene primers were amplified, and this amplification served to estimate nucleated cell counts. Some clones are missing from TCRdb's copy, which holds only in-frame ones; the method was immunoSEQ multiplex PCR. V, J and clone size were drawn from that table, and D and trimming were deduced from the DNA. This sample has about 150,000 clones, with around 84% found just once. CDR3 length equals 16 residues. With V trimmed by 0 bases and J by 1 base, 2 bases remained unmatched. Per germline, CDR1 LNHNV and CDR2 YYDKDF (reference sequence). V and J are TRBV15 and TRBJ2-3, with 9 bases aligning to TRBD1. The source material was peripheral blood. The receptor comes from a woman in her fifties or sixties in a cohort sampled during active or convalescent COVID-19. For the CDR3, the DNA is TGTGCCACCAGCAGAGAAAGGACAGGGGGCACAGATACGCAGTATTTT. This gives the protein CATSRERTGGTDTQYF.